What follows are 24 T cell receptor beta chains derived from one specimen sequenced in a study of OX40 agonist ivuxolimab in advanced cancers. Library preparation was by the immunoSEQ multiplex PCR assay. Held by TCRdb, this immuneACCESS table contains in-frame sequences only and omits some clones. Under half of the omission traces to an unresolved V gene where checked; the cause of the rest is unknown. In all, the sample holds roughly 80,000 clones, and 90% of those were seen once. The top ten clones comprise approximately 0.69% of the sample. The sequencing used CD4+ or CD8+ T cells sorted from blood, collected in a trial of the OX40 agonist ivuxolimab. These receptors were taken from an adult with an advanced solid tumor such as melanoma, head and neck, liver or kidney cancer.

The CDR3 nucleotides read TGTGCCAGCACTCCCTTTTTGGACCCAGTCCGGGAGCTGTTTTTT. It translates to CASTPFLDPVRELFF. The chain has TRBV2 and TRBJ2-2; D unclear. Trimming cost V 7 bases and J 9 bases, with 21 bases left between them. CDR1 and CDR2 (germline): SNHLY, FYNNEI. The CDR3 sequence is 15 residues long.

The CDR3 bases are TGTGCCAGCAGCCGCCGTGGATTGGACGAGCAGTACTTC. Amino acid sequence: CASSRRGLDEQYF. The rearrangement joins TRBV7-2 to TRBJ2-7; no firm D call. Germline V CDR1 and CDR2: SGHTA, FQGNSA. This CDR3 spans 13 amino acids. Trimming removed 5 bases at V and 5 bases at J, with 13 bases between.

V is TRBV6-5 and J is TRBJ1-2; D is possibly TRBD1 (6 bases). CDR3 length: 14 amino acids. Between the trimmed V and J ends, which lost 6 bases and 6 bases, there was a span of 17 bases. Germline V lookup: CDR1 MNHEY, CDR2 SVGAGI. CDR3 amino acids: CASRTQGRRDGYTF. CDR3 nucleotides: TGTGCCAGCAGGACCCAGGGGCGCCGTGATGGCTACACCTTC.

The gene calls are TRBV5-4 and TRBJ2-2; 9 bases match TRBD1. The V segment lost 6 bases and the J segment 4 bases; nucleotides outside the gene matches: 7. The CDR3 length is 15 residues. Germline CDR1 is SGHNT and CDR2 is YYREEE (reference sequence). The CDR3 DNA follows: TGTGCCAGCACCTCTTACAGGGGGCCCACCGGGGAGCTGTTTTTT. Amino acid sequence: CASTSYRGPTGELFF.

The chain joins TRBV5-1 to TRBJ2-3; the D gene is possibly TRBD2 (5 bases). This CDR3 has 13 residues. The V gene lost 4 bases and the J gene lost 3 bases, with 9 bases spanning the gap. The germline V gene encodes CDR1 SGHRS and CDR2 YFSETQ. As DNA, the CDR3 is TGCGCCAGCAGCCTGGAGGCGACAGATACGCAGTATTTT. Protein sequence: CASSLEATDTQYF.

Notes on this clone: A read error may produce the germline difference seen at one junction end. This sequence joins TRBV7-8 and TRBJ2-3; D may match TRBD1 or TRBD2 (5 bases each). Looked up from germline, CDR1 is SGHVS and CDR2 is FQNEAQ. The CDR3 covers 14 residues. The DNA for the CDR3 is TGTGCCAGCAGCGGCCCCCGGGGCACCGATACGCAGTATTTT. Encoded protein: CASSGPRGTDTQYF.

The chain uses TRBV10-3 and TRBJ2-1, with a tentative D call TRBD1 (6 bases). The CDR3 runs 15 residues. With 5 bases removed from V and 5 bases from J, the gap between germline ends came to 16 bases. Germline CDR1 ENHRY, CDR2 SYGVKD. The CDR3 nucleotides read TGTGCCATCAGTAAAGTACAGGACAGCAACAATGAGCAGTTCTTC. Its protein product is CAISKVQDSNNEQFF.

The chain is built from TRBV18 and TRBJ1-1, with a tentative D call TRBD1 (5 bases). In germline, CDR1 is KGHSH, CDR2 LQKENI. The CDR3 consists of 15 residues. Trimming pared 3 bases from V and 6 bases from J, leaving 17 bases between. CDR3 sequence reads: CASSPSGNGHSEAFF. The CDR3, as DNA: TGTGCCAGCTCACCCTCAGGAAACGGACACTCTGAAGCTTTCTTT.

V and J are TRBV6-5 and TRBJ1-2, with unresolved D. The V and J ends lost 6 bases and 5 bases respectively, with 16 bases between them. Germline CDR1 reads MNHEY; CDR2 reads SVGAGI. The CDR3 has 14 amino acids. The CDR3 loop is CASRTWGGDYGYTF. In DNA, the CDR3 is TGTGCCAGCAGAACCTGGGGTGGGGATTATGGCTACACCTTC.

The chain links TRBV4-3 to TRBJ1-5, with 7 nucleotides matching TRBD1. This CDR3 region has 15 residues. Losses at the gene ends were 0 bases for V and 6 bases for J; bases not matched to a gene: 5. Germline V lookup: CDR1 LGHNA, CDR2 YSLEER. CDR3 loop: CASSQDQGGGQPQHF. CDR3 DNA sequence: TGCGCCAGCAGCCAAGATCAGGGGGGTGGTCAGCCCCAGCATTTT.

The chain couples TRBV9 to TRBJ2-7; D might be TRBD1 (6 bases). V shed 4 bases and J shed 2 bases, with 16 bases lying between them. Looked up from germline, CDR1 is SGDLS and CDR2 is YYNGEE. This CDR3 spans 15 amino acids. As DNA, the CDR3 is TGTGCCAGCAGCCCCACCGGGACACACCCCTACGAGCAGTACTTC. Translation gives CASSPTGTHPYEQYF.

This chain joins TRBV2 and TRBJ1-6; 8 bases map to TRBD1. The CDR3 has 15 amino acids. V was pared by 8 bases and J by 0 bases, with 3 bases of the junction left unmatched. Germline V gene data show CDR1 as SNHLY and CDR2 as FYNNEI. CDR3 protein: CASRDRTSYNSPLHF. The CDR3 region has the DNA TGTGCCAGCCGGGACAGGACCTCCTATAATTCACCCCTCCACTTT. The full variable domain, in which reference TRBV2 and TRBJ1-6 provide the parts outside the CDR3, is EPEVTQTPSHQVTQMGQEVILRCVPISNHLYFYWYRQILGQKVEFLVSFYNNEISEKSEIFDDQFSVERPDGSNFTLKIRSTKLEDSAMYFCASRDRTSYNSPLHFGNGTRLTVT.

This chain connects TRBV4-2 to TRBJ1-5; D gene ambiguous. Germline V gene lookup returns CDR1 LGHNA and CDR2 YNFKEQ. V was shortened by 1 base and J by 5 bases, with 12 bases between the two germline ends. This CDR3 has 15 residues. The CDR3 DNA sequence: TGTGCCAGCAGCCAAGCATTCGCCCCTGATCAGCCCCAGCATTTT. Its protein product is CASSQAFAPDQPQHF.

CDR3 loop: CASSAQGYEQYF. Here the CDR3 DNA reads TGTGCCAGCAGTGCCCAGGGTTACGAGCAGTACTTC. The chain couples TRBV25-1 to TRBJ2-7; perhaps TRBD1 as D (5 bases). Germline assignment: CDR1 MGHDK and CDR2 SYGVNS. Trimming shortened V by 4 bases and J by 4 bases, and 8 bases separated the two germline ends. The CDR3 contains 12 residues.

This clone was seen just once. The chain carries TRBV6-5 and TRBJ2-2; D gene unclear. With 1 base removed from V and 0 bases from J, the gap between germline ends came to 6 bases. Germline CDR1 is MNHEY and CDR2 is SVGAGI. This CDR3 is 15 amino acids long. The CDR3 coding sequence is TGTGCCAGCAGTTACTGGTACGCGAACACCGGGGAGCTGTTTTTT. This encodes CASSYWYANTGELFF.

This clone is medium-sized (0.01 to 0.1%) in the sample. The genes are TRBV18 and TRBJ1-1, with 8 bases fitting TRBD1. After removal of 3 bases from V and 10 bases from J, the junction contained 1 base not matched to a gene. The CDR3 loop spans 11 amino acids. The germline gives CDR1 KGHSH, CDR2 LQKENI. CDR3 in amino acids: CASSPDRGAFF. The CDR3 bases are TGTGCCAGCTCACCTGACAGGGGAGCTTTCTTT.

The rearrangement links TRBV28 to TRBJ1-4; D remains unclear. Germline CDR1 MDHEN, CDR2 SYDVKM. Trimming shortened V by 6 bases and J by 4 bases, and 12 bases separated the two germline ends. CDR3 length: 14 amino acids. The CDR3 nucleotides read TGTGCCAGCAGCCCAGACTTGCTTAATGAAAAACTGTTTTTT. It translates to CASSPDLLNEKLFF.

V usage is TRBV29-1 and J usage is TRBJ2-5; TRBD2 aligns across 14 bases. CDR3 length: 15 residues. Unmatched junction bases numbered 6, after V lost 4 bases and J lost 5 bases. Germline loops: CDR1 SQVTM, CDR2 ANQGSEA. Here the CDR3 reads CSVGRLAGGGETQYF. The CDR3 bases are TGCAGCGTTGGTCGACTAGCGGGAGGGGGGGAGACCCAGTACTTC.

The genes are TRBV23-1 and TRBJ2-7; 7 bases are shared with TRBD1. TRBV23-1 counts as an open reading frame of uncertain function. J gave up 2 bases and V 2 bases, and 9 bases lay outside the gene matches. The CDR3 is 16 residues long. This chain's CDR3 is CASSQTGTETPYEQYF. The DNA for the CDR3 is TGCGCCAGCAGTCAAACCGGGACAGAGACCCCCTACGAGCAGTACTTC.

The V and J genes are TRBV6-4 and TRBJ1-1; the D is unclear. CDR1 is MRHNA and CDR2 is SNTAGT in the germline V gene. The CDR3 is 13 residues long. Deletions cut 6 bases from V and 4 bases from J, with 12 bases between. CDR3 region: CASRPPEVTEAFF. The CDR3 DNA reads as TGTGCCAGCAGGCCCCCCGAGGTCACTGAAGCTTTCTTT.

This chain uses TRBV2 with TRBJ2-3; D unresolved. V was cut by 5 bases and J by 0 bases, with 9 bases left in between. The CDR3 runs to 14 residues. Germline-derived CDR1 and CDR2 are SNHLY and FYNNEI. The CDR3 loop reads CASSPSSSTDTQYF. The CDR3, as DNA: TGTGCCAGCAGTCCCTCATCTAGCACAGATACGCAGTATTTT.

The CDR3 is CASSFSGEYNEQFF. Here the CDR3 DNA reads TGTGCCAGCAGCTTTTCCGGAGAATACAATGAGCAGTTCTTC. The chain has TRBV5-4 and TRBJ2-1; no definite D call. The V gene's germline CDR1 is SGHNT and CDR2 YYREEE (reference sequence). Trimming took off 2 bases at V and 4 bases at J, with 10 bases between the two ends. The length of the CDR3 is 14 residues.

The chain links TRBV5-5 to TRBJ2-7; TRBD1 matches at 9 bases. The CDR3 runs to 15 residues. Germline lookup yields CDR1 SGHKS and CDR2 YYEKEE (reference sequence). The ends lost 5 bases at V and 5 bases at J; junction bases unmatched: 11. CDR3 in amino acids: CASRRPGQGVHEQYF. The CDR3 nucleotides are TGTGCCAGCAGAAGGCCGGGACAGGGAGTCCACGAGCAGTACTTC.

The gene calls are TRBV5-1 and TRBJ1-1; D is uncertain. V gave up 3 bases and J gave up 6 bases, with 15 bases separating them. The CDR3 sequence is 14 residues long. From germline, CDR1 is SGHRS and CDR2 YFSETQ. The DNA for the CDR3 is TGCGCCAGCAGCTCAATATCCCGAGGAGCTGAAGCTTTCTTT. This gives the protein CASSSISRGAEAFF.